These T cell receptor beta chains were read from a single sample in a study of OX40 agonist ivuxolimab in advanced cancers. TCRdb's table, derived via immunoSEQ multiplex PCR, lists solely in-frame clones and lacks some. Seen here are about 69,000 clones, roughly nine tenths observed once, and the top ten hold approximately 0.3%. The starting material was CD4+ or CD8+ T cells sorted from blood, obtained in a trial of the OX40 agonist ivuxolimab. The receptors shown here come from an adult with an advanced solid tumor such as melanoma, head and neck, liver or kidney cancer. The CDR3 runs from the conserved cysteine through the conserved F or W. The D gene is left open where the match is weak. The listing skips clone size in some rows; elsewhere it reads once, few, many or a size class.

J	length	size	D	V	DNA	CDR3
TRBJ1-5	14	.	.	TRBV7-9	TGTGCCAGCAGCCGGGGGGACTCGGGGCAGCCCCAGCATTTT	CASSRGDSGQPQHF
TRBJ1-1	15	.	.	TRBV7-6	TGTGCCAGCAGCTTAGCGACAGGTCCGAACACTGAAGCTTTCTTT	CASSLATGPNTEAFF
TRBJ2-1	15	.	.	TRBV19	TGTGCCAGTAGTGTACCGGGCCTCCCGGAGGATGAGCAGTTCTTC	CASSVPGLPEDEQFF
TRBJ1-1	13	.	TRBD1	TRBV6-5	TGTGCCAGCAGTTCGGACAGGGTTGCTGAAGCTTTCTTT	CASSSDRVAEAFF
TRBJ2-1	16	.	.	TRBV25-1	TGTGCCAGCAGTGCATACCAGGGGAATGTCGTCAATGAGCAGTTCTTC	CASSAYQGNVVNEQFF
TRBJ1-3	15	.	.	TRBV6-5	TGTGCCAGCAGTCGCCAGGCAGTCTCTGGAAACACCATATATTTT	CASSRQAVSGNTIYF
TRBJ1-2	13	.	.	TRBV28	TGTGCCAGCAGACTCTCCCAGGGCCCCCGCTACACCTTC	CASRLSQGPRYTF
TRBJ1-4	15	.	.	TRBV28	TGTGCCAGCAGTTTATACGGGGGGGTTAATGAAAAACTGTTTTTT	CASSLYGGVNEKLFF
TRBJ2-5	12	.	.	TRBV7-9	TGTGCCAGCAGCTTAAGGCAAGAGACCCAGTACTTC	CASSLRQETQYF
TRBJ1-1	14	few	.	TRBV6-5	TGTGCCAGCAGTTACGTAGGGCAGAGCACTGAAGCTTTCTTT	CASSYVGQSTEAFF
TRBJ2-7	14	.	.	TRBV5-1	TGCGCCAGCAGCTTGGACGGGAGCCCCTACGAGCAGTACTTC	CASSLDGSPYEQYF
TRBJ1-5	13	.	.	TRBV6-1	TGTGCCAGCAGTGATTTTGCAGGGCAGCCCCAGCATTTT	CASSDFAGQPQHF
TRBJ2-7	14	.	.	TRBV7-3	TGTGCCAGCAGCTTATTCGCACAGGCCAACGAGCAGTACTTC	CASSLFAQANEQYF
TRBJ2-1	14	.	.	TRBV28	TGTGCCAGCAGTTTAGGGAGCTCCTACAATGAGCAGTTCTTC	CASSLGSSYNEQFF
TRBJ2-1	14	once	TRBD1	TRBV10-3	TGTGCCATCAGAGGTAGGACAGGGGGGGATGAGCAGTTCTTC	CAIRGRTGGDEQFF
TRBJ1-2	13	.	.	TRBV6-5	TGTGCCAGCAACGACAGGATCTACTATGGCTACACCTTC	CASNDRIYYGYTF
TRBJ1-2	14	.	.	TRBV5-1	TGCGCCAGCAGCTTGGGTGGGACGTTCGATGGCTACACCTTC	CASSLGGTFDGYTF
TRBJ1-1	18	.	.	TRBV4-1	TGCGCCAGCAGCCAAAGGGGAGACGTTCGGCGCCTGAACACTGAAGCTTTCTTT	CASSQRGDVRRLNTEAFF
TRBJ1-1	14	.	.	TRBV5-1	TGCGCCAGCAGCCCCTCGGGGGCGTCCACTGAAGCTTTCTTT	CASSPSGASTEAFF
TRBJ1-2	14	.	TRBD1	TRBV6-6	TGTGCCAGCAGCCGAGGACAGGGTGAGGGTGGCTACACCTTC	CASSRGQGEGGYTF
TRBJ2-1	15	.	TRBD2	TRBV6-5	TGTGCCAGCAGTAAAACCGGGACTAGCGGGAGGGTGCAGTTCTTC	CASSKTGTSGRVQFF
TRBJ2-7	14	once	.	TRBV5-6	TGTGCCAGCAGCCCACGGACGGTCTACTACGAGCAGTACTTC	CASSPRTVYYEQYF
TRBJ2-7	14	.	TRBD1	TRBV6-5	TGTGCCAGCAGGCCTCCGGGACAGTCCTACGAGCAGTACTTC	CASRPPGQSYEQYF
TRBJ2-7	12	.	.	TRBV11-2	TGTGCCAGCAACGGGGGCTCGCACGAGCAGTACTTC	CASNGGSHEQYF
TRBJ1-1	14	.	.	TRBV9	TGTGCCAGCAGCGTAGGGGCTGATGGGGGGCGGGCTTTCTTT	CASSVGADGGRAFF
TRBJ2-2	13	.	TRBD2	TRBV30	TGTGCCTGGACTAGCGGATACACCGGGGAGCTGTTTTTT	CAWTSGYTGELFF
TRBJ2-2	16	.	TRBD2	TRBV9	TGTGCCAGCAGCCCCCGGACTAGTAGGGGCACCGGGGAGCTGTTTTTT	CASSPRTSRGTGELFF
TRBJ2-5	15	.	TRBD2	TRBV14	TGTGCCAGCAGCTCAGGACCCACGGGGGGAGAGACCCAGTACTTC	CASSSGPTGGETQYF
TRBJ2-7	15	.	.	TRBV28	TGTGCCAGCAGTTTATTATCGCCAGACCCCTACGAGCAGTACTTC	CASSLLSPDPYEQYF
TRBJ2-5	15	.	.	TRBV11-2	TGTGCCAGCAGCTTAGATAGGGGACACCAGGAGACCCAGTACTTC	CASSLDRGHQETQYF
TRBJ2-1	15	.	.	TRBV6-5	TGTGCCAGCACCCACGACTTAAACTCCTACAATGAGCAGTTCTTC	CASTHDLNSYNEQFF
TRBJ1-5	17	.	.	TRBV7-2	TGTGCCAGCAGCGCTATAGGGGCAGGAGGTGGCAATCAGCCCCAGCATTTT	CASSAIGAGGGNQPQHF
TRBJ1-1	14	once	TRBD1	TRBV6-1	TGTGCCAGCAGCCGGACAGGGGGCAACACTGAAGCTTTCTTT	CASSRTGGNTEAFF
TRBJ1-3	16	.	TRBD1	TRBV30	TGTGCCTGGAGGTCCGGGACAGGAGCAGTTGGAAACACCATATATTTT	CAWRSGTGAVGNTIYF
TRBJ1-1	14	.	TRBD1	TRBV6-1	TGTGCCAGCAGTGAAGCGGGACAGGGAACTGAAGCTTTCTTT	CASSEAGQGTEAFF
TRBJ2-7	14	.	.	TRBV6-6	TGTGCCAGCAAAGGAGGGAGACCCTCCTACGAGCAGTACTTC	CASKGGRPSYEQYF
TRBJ1-1	14	.	.	TRBV9	TGTGCCAGCAGCCCCGAGAGAGGTAGGACTGAAGCTTTCTTT	CASSPERGRTEAFF
TRBJ2-7	15	.	TRBD2	TRBV27	TGTGCCAGCAGAAAGGGACTAGCGGGATACTACGAGCAGTACTTC	CASRKGLAGYYEQYF
TRBJ2-2	10	.	.	TRBV19	TGTGCCAGTATGGGCGGGGAGCTGTTTTTT	CASMGGELFF
TRBJ2-1	16	.	.	TRBV10-3	TGTGCCATCAGTGAGGCGGGTCTGAGCTCCTACAATGAGCAGTTCTTC	CAISEAGLSSYNEQFF
TRBJ1-2	12	.	.	TRBV30	TGTGCCTGGAGTACGCAGGGCGGTGGCTACACCTTC	CAWSTQGGGYTF
TRBJ2-7	13	.	.	TRBV18	TGTGCCAGCTCAGAACAGGGGGGGTACGAGCAGTACTTC	CASSEQGGYEQYF
TRBJ1-3	18	.	TRBD1	TRBV5-1	TGCGCCAGCAGCTTGGGGCAGGGGGCAGGTTCTTCTGGAAACACCATATATTTT	CASSLGQGAGSSGNTIYF
TRBJ2-5	15	.	.	TRBV11-2	TGTGCCAGCAGCTCCCTTCCTAGCCAGCAAGAGACCCAGTACTTC	CASSSLPSQQETQYF
TRBJ1-6	15	.	TRBD1	TRBV5-6	TGTGCCAGCAGCTTAGCCACAGGGGGTTATTCACCCCTCCACTTT	CASSLATGGYSPLHF
TRBJ2-3	13	.	.	TRBV19	TGTGCCAGTAGTCTAACTAGCACAGATACGCAGTATTTT	CASSLTSTDTQYF
TRBJ2-3	16	.	TRBD2	TRBV4-1	TGCGCCAGCAGGGAGCGGACTAGCGGGAGCGCAGATACGCAGTATTTT	CASRERTSGSADTQYF
TRBJ1-2	16	.	.	TRBV27	TGTGCCAGCAGTTTATTGACGGGCGTTTCGTTCTATGGCTACACCTTC	CASSLLTGVSFYGYTF
TRBJ2-3	12	.	.	TRBV29-1	TGCAGCGCAACAGCAAGCACAGATACGCAGTATTTT	CSATASTDTQYF
TRBJ1-2	13	.	TRBD1	TRBV18	TGTGCCAGCTCACCGGACAGGGGATCTGGCTACACCTTC	CASSPDRGSGYTF
TRBJ2-3	15	.	TRBD2	TRBV19	TGTGCCAGTAGTTCCCAGGTCGGGGGGGCGGATACGCAGTATTTT	CASSSQVGGADTQYF
TRBJ2-7	16	.	TRBD1	TRBV6-6	TGTGCCAGCAACCGGGACAGGGCGACTAGCAGCGACGAGCAGTACTTC	CASNRDRATSSDEQYF
TRBJ2-2	13	.	.	TRBV7-3	TGTGCCAGCAGCTTAAGGAACACCGGGGAGCTGTTTTTT	CASSLRNTGELFF
TRBJ1-5	12	.	.	TRBV18	TGTGCCAGCTCACCACTCAAGGGGCCCCAGCATTTT	CASSPLKGPQHF
TRBJ2-3	13	.	TRBD1	TRBV19	TGTGCCAGTAGTATAGGGGACAGAGATACGCAGTATTTT	CASSIGDRDTQYF